One sample yielded the 31 T cell receptor beta chains listed below, sequenced in a study of blood T cell repertoires in COVID-19. Sequencing was performed with immunoSEQ multiplex PCR; in TCRdb, only in-frame clones are kept and a portion is missing. This sample has 490,000 or so clones, with roughly 88% found just once. The specimen sequenced was PBMCs or T cells enriched from blood (not recorded which). The receptors derive from a woman aged 40 to 55 who had recovered from COVID-19.

The J gene is TRBJ1-6, the V gene TRBV6-5; TRBD1 might be the D (5 bases). The germline CDR1 and CDR2 sequences are MNHEY and SVGAGI. The CDR3 totals 16 residues. The V and J ends lost 0 bases and 7 bases respectively, with 13 bases between them. CDR3 in amino acids: CASSYSRGGENSPLHF. CDR3 nucleotides: TGTGCCAGCAGTTACTCAAGGGGAGGTGAAAATTCACCCCTCCACTTT.

The V gene is TRBV5-1, the J gene TRBJ2-7; the D gene is possibly TRBD1 (6 bases). In germline, CDR1 is SGHRS, CDR2 YFSETQ. Trimming left V 0 bases short and J 2 bases short, with 15 bases between. The length of the CDR3 is 16 residues. CDR3 in DNA: TGCGCCAGCAGCTTGGGATTCCGGGACACCACCTACGAGCAGTACTTC. Translation: CASSLGFRDTTYEQYF.

J is TRBJ2-2 and V is TRBV27; 15 bases agree with TRBD2. This CDR3 has 18 amino acids. J was trimmed by 3 bases and V by 6 bases; bases with no gene match: 8. Germline V gives CDR1 MNHEY, CDR2 SMNVEV (reference sequence). The CDR3 here is CASSPGTSGRRYTGELFF. Here the CDR3 DNA reads TGTGCCAGCAGCCCCGGGACTAGCGGGAGGAGATACACCGGGGAGCTGTTTTTT.

The chain links TRBV5-6 to TRBJ1-6; 8 bases are shared with TRBD1. The CDR3 totals 16 residues. Germline V gene data show CDR1 as SGHDT and CDR2 as YYEEEE. The V and J ends lost 5 bases and 8 bases, in that order; junction bases with no gene match: 12. In DNA form, the CDR3 reads TGTGCCAGCAGTCCTAGGACAGGGTATCCTGATTCACCCCTCCACTTT. Translating it yields CASSPRTGYPDSPLHF.

The chain couples TRBV12-5 to TRBJ2-5, with D perhaps matching TRBD2 (5 bases). Trimming shortened V by 5 bases and J by 2 bases, and 9 bases separated the two germline ends. CDR1 and CDR2 (germline): LGHNT, FRNRAP. This CDR3 has 13 amino acids. In DNA form, the CDR3 reads TGTGCTAGTGGTACTAGTTCGCAAGAGACCCAGTACTTC. Protein: CASGTSSQETQYF.

This rearrangement joins TRBV11-3 to TRBJ2-3; 14 positions agree with TRBD2. The CDR3 runs 20 residues. The J segment lost 4 bases and the V segment lost 5 bases, leaving 17 bases of the junction unmatched. CDR1 is SGHNT and CDR2 is YENEEA in the germline V gene. The CDR3 loop is CASSTSGTSGRSRLADTQYF. DNA for the CDR3: TGTGCCAGCAGCACGAGTGGGACTAGCGGGAGATCTAGGTTGGCAGATACGCAGTATTTT.

The chain couples TRBV7-9 to TRBJ2-1; weak D call: TRBD2 (7 bases). The V and J ends lost 4 bases and 8 bases respectively, with 24 bases between them. Germline V gene lookup returns CDR1 SEHNR and CDR2 FQNEAQ (reference sequence). This CDR3 has 17 amino acids. CDR3 protein: CASSSPWEGESFDEQFF. CDR3 coding DNA: TGTGCCAGCAGCTCCCCTTGGGAGGGGGAAAGTTTCGATGAGCAGTTCTTC.

J is TRBJ1-6 and V is TRBV7-6; tentative D call: TRBD1 (5 bases). The CDR3 extends over 14 amino acids. Germline V lookup: CDR1 SGHVS, CDR2 FNYEAQ. V was clipped by 4 bases and J by 7 bases, with 11 bases between them. CDR3 protein: CASSSGLINSPLHF. The CDR3 region has the DNA TGTGCCAGCAGCTCGGGACTGATCAATTCACCCCTCCACTTT.

This clone was counted once. The genes are TRBV7-2 and TRBJ1-1; D is unclear. There are 13 residues in the CDR3. V dropped 3 bases and J dropped 7 bases, with 12 bases sitting between them. Germline CDR1 and CDR2: SGHTA and FQGNSA. CDR3 in DNA: TGTGCCAGCAGCTTCCGAAACACCAATGAAGCTTTCTTT. Translated, it gives CASSFRNTNEAFF.

The rearrangement links TRBV6-5 to TRBJ1-2, with D maybe TRBD1 (6 bases). Germline values: CDR1 MNHEY, CDR2 SVGAGI. This CDR3 has 14 residues. Trimming shortened V by 0 bases and J by 1 base, and 6 bases separated the two germline ends. This CDR3 reads CASSYSDSNYGYTF. The DNA of the CDR3 is TGTGCCAGCAGTTACTCGGACAGTAACTATGGCTACACCTTC.

This clone was counted a single time. The genes are TRBV7-2 and TRBJ2-5, with a possible D match to TRBD1 (5 bases). V gave up 5 bases and J gave up 5 bases, with 12 bases separating them. Per the germline V gene, CDR1 is SGHTA and CDR2 is FQGNSA. The CDR3 is made up of 13 amino acids. The DNA of the CDR3 is TGTGCCAGCAGCAAAGGGGCTTGGGAGACCCAGTACTTC. Residues: CASSKGAWETQYF. Together with reference TRBV7-2 and TRBJ2-5, the CDR3 gives the full variable domain: GAGVSQSPSNKVTEKGKDVELRCDPISGHTALYWYRQSLGQGLEFLIYFQGNSAPDKSGLPSDRFSAERTGGSVSTLTIQRTQQEDSAVYLCASSKGAWETQYFGPGTRLLVL.

V is TRBV24-1 and J is TRBJ2-3; 8 bases are shared with TRBD1. This CDR3 region has 14 residues. The V gene's germline CDR1 is KGHDR and CDR2 SFDVKD. The V segment lost 9 bases and the J segment 1 base; nucleotides outside the gene matches: 5. CDR3 sequence reads: CATSQGAGTDTQYF. In nucleotides, the CDR3 is TGTGCCACCTCCCAGGGGGCTGGCACAGATACGCAGTATTTT.

The rearrangement joins TRBV6-5 to TRBJ2-2, with D perhaps matching TRBD2 (5 bases). The CDR3 is 14 residues long. The V end lost 5 bases, the J end lost 3 bases, and 10 bases lay between the germline ends. Germline CDR1 is MNHEY and CDR2 is SVGAGI. This CDR3 is CASSTDFYTGELFF. The CDR3, as DNA: TGTGCCAGCAGTACGGACTTCTACACCGGGGAGCTGTTTTTT.

The chain is built from TRBV7-9 and TRBJ2-7; D not certain. Germline values: CDR1 SEHNR, CDR2 FQNEAQ (reference sequence). This CDR3 comprises 15 residues. Trimming cost V 5 bases and J 2 bases, with 16 bases left between them. CDR3 DNA sequence: TGTGCCAGCAGCCCAGGTGCCGGCAGCACCTACGAGCAGTACTTC. It translates to CASSPGAGSTYEQYF.

The V gene is TRBV12-5, the J gene TRBJ2-4; 11 bases agree with TRBD2. This CDR3 region has 17 residues. Per the germline V gene, CDR1 is LGHNT and CDR2 is FRNRAP. V shed 4 bases, J shed 6 bases, and the junction held 11 bases outside the gene matches. Here the CDR3 reads CASGSGTSGIGTNIQYF. The CDR3 DNA is TGTGCTAGTGGTTCCGGGACTAGCGGAATAGGCACAAACATTCAGTACTTC.

This clone was counted a few times. The CDR3 DNA reads TGTGCCAGCAGTCCATACCAGGGCCGGTATCAGCCCCAGCATTTT. Residues: CASSPYQGRYQPQHF. The V gene is TRBV7-2, the J gene TRBJ1-5; TRBD1 might be the D (5 bases). This CDR3 spans 15 amino acids. V lost 6 bases to trimming and J lost 5 bases, with 17 bases between them. Germline V lookup: CDR1 SGHTA, CDR2 FQGNSA.

The CDR3 nucleotides read TGTGCCAGCAGTTTACTAGCGGGAGGCCCCTACGAGCAGTACTTC. This translates into CASSLLAGGPYEQYF. The rearrangement uses TRBV28 and TRBJ2-7; the match to TRBD2 covers 11 bases. V shed 2 bases, J shed 2 bases, and the junction held 2 bases outside the gene matches. The germline V gene encodes CDR1 MDHEN and CDR2 SYDVKM. This CDR3 comprises 15 residues.

J is TRBJ1-3 and V is TRBV19; 7 bases are shared with TRBD1. Per germline, CDR1 LNHDA and CDR2 SQIVND (reference sequence). This CDR3 contains 13 residues. V lost 7 bases to trimming and J lost 8 bases; unmatched junction nucleotides: 8. In DNA form, the CDR3 reads TGTGCCAGTACCAAGCACCAGGGGGACACCATATATTTT. Translated: CASTKHQGDTIYF.

The V call is TRBV4-3, the J call TRBJ2-3; D remains unclear. Trimming left V 1 base short and J 2 bases short, with 7 bases between. Germline V gene sequence: CDR1 LGHNA, CDR2 YSLEER. This CDR3 spans 14 amino acids. The CDR3 here is CASSQAYLTDTQYF. The DNA for the CDR3 is TGCGCCAGCAGCCAAGCCTACCTCACAGATACGCAGTATTTT.

The chain has TRBV4-2 and TRBJ1-6; 9 nucleotides match TRBD1. This CDR3 has 18 amino acids. V lost 3 bases to trimming and J lost 9 bases; unmatched junction nucleotides: 15. From germline, CDR1 is LGHNA and CDR2 YNFKEQ. DNA of the CDR3: TGTGCCAGCAGCCAGGAACTCCGGGACAGGGAATTGGGTTCACCCCTCCACTTT. The encoded protein is CASSQELRDRELGSPLHF.

This chain connects TRBV15 to TRBJ1-3, with 8 bases fitting TRBD1. Germline CDR1 LNHNV, CDR2 YYDKDF (reference sequence). Unmatched junction bases numbered 11, after V lost 4 bases and J lost 0 bases. The CDR3 is 18 residues long. The CDR3 bases are TGTGCCACCAGCACCGGACAGGGCCCGTGGGGCTCTGGAAACACCATATATTTT. It codes for CATSTGQGPWGSGNTIYF.

The chain carries TRBV7-9 and TRBJ1-1; 9 bases align to TRBD1. Trimming removed 0 bases from V and 0 bases from J; junction bases left unmatched: 5. The CDR3 runs 17 residues. Germline lookup yields CDR1 SEHNR and CDR2 FQNEAQ (reference sequence). CDR3 nucleotides: TGTGCCAGCAGCTTAGCGTGGGGACAGGGTCTGAACACTGAAGCTTTCTTT. Its translation is CASSLAWGQGLNTEAFF.

The rearrangement links TRBV7-6 to TRBJ2-7; 8 bases agree with TRBD1. Germline CDR1 SGHVS, CDR2 FNYEAQ. The CDR3 is 15 amino acids. The J segment lost 0 bases and the V segment lost 1 base, leaving 2 bases of the junction unmatched. The DNA for the CDR3 is TGTGCCAGCAGCTTAGTAGGGACAGGCTCCTACGAGCAGTACTTC. This encodes CASSLVGTGSYEQYF.

The V gene is TRBV29-1, the J gene TRBJ2-5; a possible D gene is TRBD2 (6 bases). In germline, CDR1 is SQVTM, CDR2 ANQGSEA. V shed 6 bases and J shed 5 bases, with 13 bases lying between them. The CDR3 runs to 12 residues. CDR3 sequence: CSVGDWDETQYF. The CDR3 DNA reads as TGCAGCGTGGGGGACTGGGACGAGACCCAGTACTTC.

V is TRBV30 and J is TRBJ1-1; unclear D gene. The V and J ends lost 2 bases and 6 bases respectively, with 7 bases between them. The CDR3 runs 11 residues. Looked up from germline, CDR1 is GTSNPN and CDR2 is SVGIG (reference sequence). The CDR3 region has the DNA TGTGCCTGGAGTAGGCGGGCTGAAGCTTTCTTT. It is translated as CAWSRRAEAFF.

V is TRBV18 and J is TRBJ1-1; D is uncertain. Germline V lookup: CDR1 KGHSH, CDR2 LQKENI. This CDR3 comprises 16 residues. V gave up 3 bases and J gave up 4 bases, with 18 bases separating them. The CDR3 spells CASSPSTEAISTEAFF. CDR3 sequence (DNA): TGTGCCAGCTCACCTTCTACGGAGGCGATAAGCACTGAAGCTTTCTTT.

The gene calls are TRBV5-8 and TRBJ2-1; 14 bases match TRBD2. The germline gives CDR1 SGHTS, CDR2 YDEGEE. V dropped 3 bases and J dropped 7; count of bases not matched to a gene: 3. The CDR3 runs 15 residues. In nucleotides, the CDR3 is TGTGCCAGCAGCTCTCGGACTAGCGGGAGGAATGAGCAGTTCTTC. This gives the protein CASSSRTSGRNEQFF.

The rearrangement joins TRBV2 to TRBJ2-5; a weak D match, TRBD1 (8 bases). CDR1 is SNHLY and CDR2 is FYNNEI in the germline V gene. The CDR3 covers 13 residues. V lost 6 bases and J 7 bases, leaving 15 bases between the germline ends. As DNA, the CDR3 is TGTGCCAGCAGGTCGGACAGGGAGGGGACCCAGTACTTC. Protein sequence: CASRSDREGTQYF.

The chain employs TRBV5-1 and TRBJ2-7; 12 bases agree with TRBD2. Germline CDR1 reads SGHRS; CDR2 reads YFSETQ. The CDR3 has 17 amino acids. Trimming at V came to 4 bases and at J to 6 bases, leaving 14 bases not matched to a gene. This CDR3 is CASSQLATSGRPLEQYF. The CDR3 DNA reads TGCGCCAGCAGCCAATTAGCGACTAGCGGGAGACCCCTCGAGCAGTACTTC. Together with reference TRBV5-1 and TRBJ2-7, the CDR3 gives the full variable domain: KAGVTQTPRYLIKTRGQQVTLSCSPISGHRSVSWYQQTPGQGLQFLFEYFSETQRNKGNFPGRFSGRQFSNSRSEMNVSTLELGDSALYLCASSQLATSGRPLEQYFGPGTRLTVT.

The genes are TRBV6-1 and TRBJ1-1; no reliable D call. The germline V gene has CDR1 MNHNS and CDR2 SASEGT. The CDR3 extends over 13 amino acids. The germline V and J ends were trimmed by 3 bases and 4 bases, with 9 bases remaining between them. The CDR3 loop is CASSEEVFTEAFF. The CDR3 nucleotides read TGTGCCAGCAGTGAGGAGGTATTCACTGAAGCTTTCTTT.

The V gene is TRBV24-1, the J gene TRBJ2-3; D possibly corresponds to TRBD2 (5 bases). V lost 2 bases, J lost 2 bases, and 13 bases lay in between. CDR3 length equals 16 residues. CDR1 and CDR2 (germline): KGHDR, SFDVKD. CDR3 sequence (DNA): TGTGCCACCAGTGATTCCTATGGACTTATCACAGATACGCAGTATTTT. Its protein is CATSDSYGLITDTQYF.